Below, 17 T cell receptor beta chains from the same sample are listed, as sequenced in a study of regulatory T cells in long-lasting Graves disease. CDR3 regions were amplified by Arm-PCR using iRepertoire HTBI primers to build TCR beta libraries. TCRdb analysed the multiplex PCR reads with MiXCR anew, one entry per CDR3 protein. The sample consists of under 300,000 distinct CDR3 sequences, around 21% of them appearing once. The time point here: newly diagnosed GD, antithyroid drugs for less than 3 months. PBMCs were the source of the RNA used for TCR sequencing. The sequences come from peripheral blood mononuclear cells (PBMCs), collected at new diagnosis, from a patient treated with antithyroid drugs. These receptor sequences come from a female donor with Graves disease.

This clonotype was seen at least ten times. The CDR3 DNA reads as TGTGCCAGCAGCCCGACAGGTTTTTGGCAGTACTTC. This gives the protein CASSPTGFWQYF. This rearrangement joins TRBV28 to TRBJ2-7; tentative D call: TRBD1 (6 bases). Germline-derived CDR1 and CDR2 are MDHEN and SYDVKM. V was pared by 6 bases and J by 9 bases, with 15 bases between. The CDR3 extends over 12 amino acids.

This clonotype was observed at least ten times. The chain employs TRBV11-2 and TRBJ2-3; D call uncertain. CDR1 and CDR2 from the germline V gene are SGHAT and FQNNGV. The ends were cut back, 1 base at V and 1 base at J, with 9 bases in the middle. The CDR3 consists of 15 residues. The CDR3 DNA sequence: TGTGCCAGCAGCTTAGGAGGAATCGGCACAGATACGCAGTATTTT. Translated: CASSLGGIGTDTQYF.

This clonotype was picked up many times. V is TRBV19 and J is TRBJ1-2, with 7 positions matching TRBD1. CDR3 length: 15 amino acids. The V gene's germline CDR1 is LNHDA and CDR2 SQIVND (reference sequence). V trimming: 4 bases; J trimming: 9 bases; junction bases outside the gene matches: 14. CDR3 amino acids: CASSTPGQVAGSYTF. As DNA, the CDR3 is TGTGCCAGTAGTACCCCCGGACAGGTCGCGGGAAGCTACACCTTC.

The sample holds many counts of this clonotype. The chain employs TRBV20-1 and TRBJ2-1; a possible D gene is TRBD2 (6 bases). V was trimmed by 1 base and J by 5 bases, leaving 6 bases between them. Germline lookup yields CDR1 DFQATT and CDR2 SNEGSKA (reference sequence). CDR3 length equals 12 residues. CDR3: CSARGGDNEQFF. CDR3 nucleotides: TGCAGTGCTAGAGGCGGGGACAATGAGCAGTTCTTC.

In regard to this clonotype: A read error may explain this, as a much larger clone is one base away. V gene TRBV6-1 combines with J gene TRBJ2-2; no firm D call. CDR1 is MNHNS, CDR2 SASEGT, per germline. The CDR3 sequence is 14 residues long. V lost 7 bases and J lost 5, with 14 bases in between. Written as DNA, the CDR3 is TGTGCCAGCACAGCTCTGGCGGAAACCGGGGAGCTGTTTTTT. The encoded protein is CASTALAETGELFF.

Ten or more counts support this clonotype. This chain joins TRBV3-1 and TRBJ2-1, with D perhaps given as TRBD1 or TRBD2 (5 bases each). From germline, CDR1 is LGHDT and CDR2 YNNKEL (reference sequence). This CDR3 is 16 amino acids long. V lost 0 bases to trimming and J lost 5 bases, with 14 bases between them. In DNA, the CDR3 is TGTGCCAGCAGCCAAGACCGAGGGGTAACGGACAATGAGCAGTTCTTC. Protein: CASSQDRGVTDNEQFF.

At least ten counts were recorded for this clonotype. The chain combines TRBV29-1 with TRBJ2-1; tentatively, D is TRBD2 (6 bases). V lost 0 bases and J 8 bases, leaving 23 bases between the germline ends. This CDR3 has 17 amino acids. The germline CDR1 and CDR2 sequences are SQVTM and ANQGSEA. CDR3 DNA: TGCAGCGTTGAAGATCCCCTAGCGAGGCCCCTAGGCGATGAGCAGTTCTTC. It translates to CSVEDPLARPLGDEQFF.

This clonotype was observed at least ten times. CDR3 coding DNA: TGTGCCAGTGTACAGGGCGACTATGGCTACACCTTC. The encoded protein is CASVQGDYGYTF. The chain uses TRBV2 and TRBJ1-2; a possible D gene is TRBD1 (6 bases). Trimming cost V 9 bases and J 3 bases, with 11 bases left between them. Germline CDR1 and CDR2: SNHLY and FYNNEI. This CDR3 is built from 12 residues.

This clonotype occurred many times. The chain has TRBV7-9 and TRBJ1-1; 9 bases align to TRBD1. Per the germline V gene, CDR1 is SEHNR and CDR2 is FQNEAQ (reference sequence). The CDR3 covers 14 residues. Unmatched junction bases numbered 8, after V lost 7 bases and J lost 5 bases. CDR3 in amino acids: CASIGDRVETEAFF. CDR3 in DNA: TGTGCCAGCATCGGGGACAGGGTCGAGACTGAAGCTTTCTTT. Using reference TRBV7-9 and TRBJ1-1 for the parts outside the CDR3, the full variable domain is DTGVSQNPRHKITKRGQNVTFRCDPISEHNRLYWYRQTLGQGPEFLTYFQNEAQLEKSRLLSDRFSAERPKGSFSTLEIQRTEQGDSAMYLCASIGDRVETEAFFGQGTRLTVV.

About this clonotype itself: Since a far larger clone is one base different, this is likely a read error. CDR3 amino acids: CASSDTRGLLYNEQFF. CDR3 bases: TGTGCCAGCAGCGACACCCGGGGCTTACTCTACAATGAGCAGTTCTTC. The gene calls are TRBV2 and TRBJ2-1, with D perhaps given as TRBD1 or TRBD2 (5 bases each). Germline-derived CDR1 and CDR2 are SNHLY and FYNNEI. V gave up 6 bases and J gave up 3 bases, with 18 bases separating them. The CDR3 is made up of 16 amino acids.

In this sample, this clonotype turned up many times. The junction shows a germline mismatch at one end, possibly a read error. V gene TRBV12-3 or TRBV12-4 combines with J gene TRBJ2-3; 11 nucleotides align to TRBD2. The CDR3 spans 14 residues. The CDR3, as DNA: TGTGCCAGCACTTTAGCGGGAGGGGCAGATACGCAGTATTTT. As protein: CASTLAGGADTQYF.

In its sample, this clonotype was seen many times. The V call is TRBV11-3, the J call TRBJ2-2; 9 bases are a match to TRBD1. Germline CDR1 and CDR2: SGHNT and YENEEA. The CDR3 has 15 amino acids. V shed 7 bases, J shed 7 bases, and the junction held 10 bases outside the gene matches. The CDR3 protein is CASTPWGQGSGELFF. DNA of the CDR3: TGTGCCAGCACCCCCTGGGGACAGGGTAGCGGGGAGCTGTTTTTT.

This clonotype was detected ten times or more. The rearrangement uses TRBV29-1 and TRBJ1-2; TRBD1 agrees at 9 bases. In germline, CDR1 is SQVTM, CDR2 ANQGSEA. With V trimmed by 3 bases and J by 8 bases, 7 bases remained unmatched. The CDR3 sequence is 13 residues long. CDR3 DNA: TGCAGCGTTGAGTCCCGGGACAGGGACGGCTACACCTTC. This gives the protein CSVESRDRDGYTF.

This clonotype was seen repeatedly, ten times or more. The rearrangement uses TRBV28 and TRBJ2-2, with a weak D call TRBD1 (6 bases). CDR3 length: 14 residues. V was trimmed by 6 bases and J by 1 base, leaving 9 bases between them. Per the germline V gene, CDR1 is MDHEN and CDR2 is SYDVKM. The CDR3 is CASRKQGNTGELFF. DNA for the CDR3: TGTGCCAGCAGGAAACAGGGGAACACCGGGGAGCTGTTTTTT. The whole variable domain, remainder taken from reference TRBV28 and TRBJ2-2, is DVKVTQSSRYLVKRTGEKVFLECVQDMDHENMFWYRQDPGLGLRLIYFSYDVKMKEKGDIPEGYSVSREKKERFSLILESASTNQTSMYLCASRKQGNTGELFFGEGSRLTVL.

CDR3 sequence (DNA): TGTGCCAGCAGCTCGGGACTACGCAATGAGCAGTTCTTC. Translating gives CASSSGLRNEQFF. The chain uses TRBV7-6 and TRBJ2-1; 7 positions match TRBD2. The germline gives CDR1 SGHVS, CDR2 FNYEAQ. This CDR3 is 13 amino acids long. J was trimmed by 6 bases and V by 4 bases; bases with no gene match: 3.

This clonotype was detected ten times or more. The chain is built from TRBV5-6 and TRBJ2-1; D gene ambiguous. V was trimmed by 0 bases and J by 3 bases, leaving 10 bases between them. Germline CDR1 and CDR2: SGHDT and YYEEEE. The CDR3 totals 15 residues. The CDR3: CASSLAFLSYNEQFF. DNA of the CDR3: TGTGCCAGCAGCTTGGCCTTCCTCAGCTACAATGAGCAGTTCTTC.

This clonotype has ten or more counts. The chain joins TRBV28 to TRBJ1-1; 12 bases line up with TRBD1. CDR3 length equals 14 residues. The V gene end was trimmed by 6 bases and the J gene end by 3 bases; junction bases not matched to a gene: 2. Germline V gives CDR1 MDHEN, CDR2 SYDVKM. The CDR3 DNA is TGTGCCAGCAGCGGGGACAGGGGGCACACTGAAGCTTTCTTT. It specifies CASSGDRGHTEAFF. Full variable domain (remainder filled in from reference TRBV28 and TRBJ1-1): DVKVTQSSRYLVKRTGEKVFLECVQDMDHENMFWYRQDPGLGLRLIYFSYDVKMKEKGDIPEGYSVSREKKERFSLILESASTNQTSMYLCASSGDRGHTEAFFGQGTRLTVV.